Shown below are 14 T cell receptor beta chains from a single sample sequenced in a study of shared clonotypes between healthy human individuals. Data came from immunoSEQ multiplex PCR; TCRdb stores just in-frame clones and leaves some out. This sample carries about 820,000 clones, nearly 95% of them seen once, and the ten largest clones take around 24%. As defined, naive CD8 cells were CD45RO-negative and positively selected for CCR7, with terminally differentiated effector memory CD45RA+ cells excluded. Material for sequencing was naive CD8+ T cells sorted from blood. These receptors all stem from a man aged 30-40 years in good health.

The chain joins TRBV28 to TRBJ2-7, with 10 positions matching TRBD2. The J segment lost 4 bases and the V segment lost 7 bases, leaving 13 bases of the junction unmatched. Germline assignment: CDR1 MDHEN and CDR2 SYDVKM. The CDR3 loop spans 16 amino acids. In DNA form, the CDR3 reads TGTGCCAGCACCCTTCCGGGATTAGCGGGAGGATACGAGCAGTACTTC. It is translated as CASTLPGLAGGYEQYF.

The chain has TRBV6-1 and TRBJ2-7, with 7 bases lining up with TRBD1. The germline CDR1 and CDR2 sequences are MNHNS and SASEGT. The CDR3 totals 16 residues. V dropped 2 bases and J dropped 2; count of bases not matched to a gene: 9. The CDR3 loop is CASSEINRGPPYEQYF. The CDR3 DNA reads TGTGCCAGCAGTGAAATCAACAGGGGTCCCCCCTACGAGCAGTACTTC.

This chain joins TRBV13 and TRBJ2-7, with TRBD2 identical over 9 bases. V lost 5 bases, J lost 3 bases, and 8 bases stayed unmatched. Germline CDR1 PRHDT, CDR2 FYEKMQ (reference sequence). This CDR3 is built from 15 residues. In DNA, the CDR3 is TGTGCCAGCAGCCCCGATAGCGGGGGAAACTACGAGCAGTACTTC. This encodes CASSPDSGGNYEQYF. Based on the CDR3 plus reference TRBV13 and TRBJ2-7, the full variable domain is AAGVIQSPRHLIKEKRETATLKCYPIPRHDTVYWYQQGPGQDPQFLISFYEKMQSDKGSIPDRFSAQQFSDYHSELNMSSLELGDSALYFCASSPDSGGNYEQYFGPGTRLTVT.

This clone was seen just once. The chain uses TRBV29-1 and TRBJ2-1; the match to TRBD2 covers 13 bases. V lost 7 bases to trimming and J lost 5 bases; unmatched junction nucleotides: 5. The CDR3 covers 14 residues. Germline V gives CDR1 SQVTM, CDR2 ANQGSEA. CDR3 sequence: CSALAGGPNNEQFF. CDR3 nucleotide sequence: TGCAGCGCACTAGCGGGAGGGCCAAACAATGAGCAGTTCTTC.

The CDR3 here is CASSKNPANTGELFF. CDR3 DNA: TGTGCCAGCAGCAAAAATCCCGCGAACACCGGGGAGCTGTTTTTT. V and J are TRBV7-6 and TRBJ2-2; unclear D gene. The CDR3 runs 15 residues. Germline CDR1 SGHVS, CDR2 FNYEAQ. V shed 5 bases and J shed 0 bases, with 10 bases lying between them.

The J gene is TRBJ2-7, the V gene TRBV29-1; 7 nucleotides match TRBD2. The J segment lost 7 bases and the V segment lost 5 bases, leaving 17 bases of the junction unmatched. CDR3 size: 15 residues. The germline gives CDR1 SQVTM, CDR2 ANQGSEA. Here the CDR3 DNA reads TGCAGCGTTCAAGGGCCGGGACTATTCTACGATGAGCAGTACTTC. Protein sequence: CSVQGPGLFYDEQYF.

The chain is built from TRBV5-6 and TRBJ2-1, with 14 positions matching TRBD2. After removal of 3 bases from V and 5 bases from J, the junction contained 13 bases not matched to a gene. This CDR3 has 19 residues. The germline CDR1 and CDR2 sequences are SGHDT and YYEEEE. CDR3 loop: CASSWGTSGSYYYDNEQFF. The CDR3 coding sequence is TGTGCCAGCAGCTGGGGGACTAGCGGGAGCTACTACTACGACAATGAGCAGTTCTTC.

The chain has TRBV4-1 and TRBJ2-1; 7 bases fit TRBD2. Germline trimming cut 3 bases from V and 7 bases from J; bases unmatched to any gene: 6. CDR1 and CDR2 from the germline V gene are MGHRA and YSYEKL. The CDR3 extends over 14 amino acids. CDR3 in amino acids: CASSHPGLPNEQFF. In DNA, the CDR3 is TGCGCCAGCAGCCACCCGGGACTACCTAATGAGCAGTTCTTC.

The V call is TRBV7-9, the J call TRBJ1-1; no clear D gene. Per the germline V gene, CDR1 is SEHNR and CDR2 is FQNEAQ (reference sequence). Trimming shortened V by 2 bases and J by 4 bases, and 11 bases separated the two germline ends. The length of the CDR3 is 14 residues. CDR3 sequence: CASSLSLRGTEAFF. CDR3 DNA: TGTGCCAGCAGCTTATCCCTTCGGGGCACTGAAGCTTTCTTT. The entire variable domain, with the rest obtained from reference TRBV7-9 and TRBJ1-1, is as follows: DTGVSQNPRHKITKRGQNVTFRCDPISEHNRLYWYRQTLGQGPEFLTYFQNEAQLEKSRLLSDRFSAERPKGSFSTLEIQRTEQGDSAMYLCASSLSLRGTEAFFGQGTRLTVV.

This chain links TRBV5-1 with TRBJ2-1; D is undetermined. The length of the CDR3 is 12 residues. The germline gives CDR1 SGHRS, CDR2 YFSETQ. V lost 5 bases and J lost 7, with 10 bases in between. The CDR3 here is CASSPESNEQFF. CDR3 DNA sequence: TGCGCCAGCAGTCCGGAGTCGAATGAGCAGTTCTTC.

This clone was counted only a few times. J is TRBJ2-7 and V is TRBV15; either TRBD1 or TRBD2 may fit D (6 bases each). The CDR3 is 17 amino acids. The germline V gene has CDR1 LNHNV and CDR2 YYDKDF (reference sequence). With 0 bases removed from V and 3 bases from J, the gap between germline ends came to 18 bases. The CDR3 DNA follows: TGTGCCACCAGCAGAGATAAGGGTCCGGGGGCAGTCTACGAGCAGTACTTC. Amino acid sequence: CATSRDKGPGAVYEQYF.

The V call is TRBV16, the J call TRBJ1-2; D is possibly TRBD1 (6 bases). Trimming left V 3 bases short and J 6 bases short, with 14 bases between. Germline V gene sequence: CDR1 KGHSY, CDR2 FQNENV. CDR3 size: 14 residues. Here the CDR3 reads CASSHGQLKDGYTF. For the CDR3, the DNA is TGTGCCAGCAGCCACGGACAGCTTAAAGATGGCTACACCTTC.

The V call is TRBV7-8, the J call TRBJ1-1; 7 positions match TRBD1. The CDR3 consists of 13 residues. The trim removed 1 base at V and 11 bases at J, leaving 7 bases unmatched. The V gene's germline CDR1 is SGHVS and CDR2 FQNEAQ. The CDR3 is CASSLVQGVLAFF. DNA for the CDR3: TGTGCCAGCAGCTTAGTTCAGGGGGTTTTGGCTTTCTTT.

The rearrangement joins TRBV7-6 to TRBJ2-3, with 8 bases lining up with TRBD2. The J segment lost 2 bases and the V segment lost 4 bases, leaving 11 bases of the junction unmatched. Germline CDR1 is SGHVS and CDR2 is FNYEAQ. The CDR3 covers 17 residues. The chain's CDR3 is CASSYVLVREDTDTQYF. The DNA of the CDR3 is TGTGCCAGCAGCTACGTCCTGGTGCGGGAGGACACAGATACGCAGTATTTT.